This T cell receptor beta chain was identified during a study of blood T cell repertoires in COVID-19. About the study: Acute and convalescent COVID-19 specimens originated in the United States, Italy and Spain. From T cells, B-cell-depleted T cells, or PBMCs came the material, which was cDNA or gDNA.

Clones were sequenced by immunoSEQ multiplex PCR, and TCRdb holds only the in-frame ones, with some missing. The sample includes 150,000 to 200,000 clones, roughly nine tenths of them seen just once. Trimming left V 4 bases short and J 5 bases short, with 15 bases between. Germline CDR1 LGHNA, CDR2 YNFKEQ. The CDR3 is 14 residues long. The clonotype was recovered from a man between 40 and 49 years old with acute or convalescent COVID-19. J is TRBJ2-7 and V is TRBV4-2; weak D call: TRBD2 (5 bases). Material for sequencing was peripheral blood. Here the CDR3 reads CASSRTRTVHEQYF. CDR3 nucleotide sequence: TGTGCCAGCAGCCGGACGAGGACTGTCCACGAGCAGTACTTC.